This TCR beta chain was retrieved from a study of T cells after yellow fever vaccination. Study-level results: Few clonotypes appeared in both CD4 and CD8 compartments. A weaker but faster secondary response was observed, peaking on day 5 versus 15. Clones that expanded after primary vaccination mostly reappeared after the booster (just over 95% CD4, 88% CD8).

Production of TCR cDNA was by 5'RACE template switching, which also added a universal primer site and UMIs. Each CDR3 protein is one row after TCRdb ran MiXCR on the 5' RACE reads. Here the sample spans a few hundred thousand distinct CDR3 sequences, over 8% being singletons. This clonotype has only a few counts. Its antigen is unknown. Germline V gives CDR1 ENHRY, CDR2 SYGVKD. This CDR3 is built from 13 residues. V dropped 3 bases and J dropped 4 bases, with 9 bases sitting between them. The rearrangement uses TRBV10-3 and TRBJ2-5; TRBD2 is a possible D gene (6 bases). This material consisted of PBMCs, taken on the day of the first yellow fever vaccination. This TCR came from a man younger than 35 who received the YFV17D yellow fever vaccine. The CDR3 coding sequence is TGTGCCATCAGTGAAAGGAGGGGAGAGACCCAGTACTTC. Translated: CAISERRGETQYF.